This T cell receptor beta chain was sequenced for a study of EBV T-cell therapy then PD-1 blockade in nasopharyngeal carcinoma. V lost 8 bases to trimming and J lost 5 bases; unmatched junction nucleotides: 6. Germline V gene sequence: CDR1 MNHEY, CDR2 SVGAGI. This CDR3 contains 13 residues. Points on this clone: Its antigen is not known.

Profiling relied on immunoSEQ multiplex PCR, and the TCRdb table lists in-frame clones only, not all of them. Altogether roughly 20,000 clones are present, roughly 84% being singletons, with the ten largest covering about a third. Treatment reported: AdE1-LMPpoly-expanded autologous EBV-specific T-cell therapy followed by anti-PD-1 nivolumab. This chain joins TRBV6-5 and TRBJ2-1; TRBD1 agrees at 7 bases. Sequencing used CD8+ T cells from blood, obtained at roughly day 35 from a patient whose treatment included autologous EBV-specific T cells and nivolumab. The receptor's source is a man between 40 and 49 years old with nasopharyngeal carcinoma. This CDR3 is CASLWDSHNEQFF. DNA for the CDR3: TGTGCCAGCTTATGGGACAGCCACAATGAGCAGTTCTTC.